One and the same sample provided the 2 T cell receptor beta chains below, sequenced in a study of shared clonotypes between healthy human individuals. Sequenced by immunoSEQ multiplex PCR; TCRdb stores in-frame clones only, minus some. Here the sample spans millions of clones, more than 85% being singletons. Material for sequencing was naive CD4+ T cells from PBMCs. Subset specified: CD45RA+ positively selected. The receptors originated from a man between 18 and 29 years old in good health. Some clones in this sample may be carry-over from other donors' samples.

V is TRBV11-2 and J is TRBJ2-7; 7 nucleotides line up with TRBD1. The CDR3 contains 15 residues. The ends lost 2 bases at V and 2 bases at J; junction bases unmatched: 6. The germline V gene encodes CDR1 SGHAT and CDR2 FQNNGV. The DNA of the CDR3 is TGTGCCAGCAGCTTAATCTCAACAGGGGCCTACGAGCAGTACTTC. This sequence encodes CASSLISTGAYEQYF.

This clone was recorded only once. The rearrangement links TRBV7-8 to TRBJ1-5; D is undetermined. The ends were cut back, 1 base at V and 6 bases at J, with 7 bases in the middle. Germline lookup yields CDR1 SGHVS and CDR2 FQNEAQ. The CDR3 totals 13 residues. CDR3: CASSLGAGQPQHF. The CDR3 DNA is TGTGCCAGCAGCTTAGGGGCAGGTCAGCCCCAGCATTTT.